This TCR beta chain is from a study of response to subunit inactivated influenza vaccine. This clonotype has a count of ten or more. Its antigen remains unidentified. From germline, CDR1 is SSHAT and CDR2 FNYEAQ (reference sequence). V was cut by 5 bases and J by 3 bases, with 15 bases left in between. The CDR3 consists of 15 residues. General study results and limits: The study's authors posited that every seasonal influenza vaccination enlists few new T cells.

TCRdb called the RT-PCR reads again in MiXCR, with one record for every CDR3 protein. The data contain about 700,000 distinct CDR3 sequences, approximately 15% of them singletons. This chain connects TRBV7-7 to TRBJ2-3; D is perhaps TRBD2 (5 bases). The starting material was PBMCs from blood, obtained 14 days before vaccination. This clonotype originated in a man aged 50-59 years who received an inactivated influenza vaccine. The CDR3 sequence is CASSEGAQGTDTQYF. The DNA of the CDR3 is TGTGCCAGCAGCGAGGGCGCCCAAGGAACAGATACGCAGTATTTT.